Below, 23 T cell receptor beta chains from the same sample are listed, as sequenced in a study of cytomegalovirus exposure and HLA in healthy donors. The PCR made use of 60 Vbeta and 13 Jbeta primers. This table comes from immunoSEQ multiplex PCR, and its TCRdb copy is limited to in-frame clones, with some not included. The profile covers 150,000 to 200,000 clones, with 60% to 85% appearing a single time and 1.1% taken by the ten largest. What was sequenced was PBMCs. These receptors all come from a middle-aged woman in good health and CMV-seronegative.

The chain employs TRBV11-3 and TRBJ2-3; 16 bases are shared with TRBD2. The length of the CDR3 is 20 residues. V lost 4 bases to trimming and J lost 4 bases; unmatched junction nucleotides: 14. CDR1 and CDR2 from the germline V gene are SGHNT and YENEEA. CDR3 sequence (DNA): TGTGCCAGCAGCTCCCGCGGGACTAGCGGGAGGGCCAGTGGTGCAGATACGCAGTATTTT. This sequence encodes CASSSRGTSGRASGADTQYF.

This clone was observed a single time. The DNA of the CDR3 is TGTGCCAGCAGTAGAGGGACAGTCGTTGGTCAGCCCCAGCATTTT. The encoded protein is CASSRGTVVGQPQHF. The genes are TRBV6-6 and TRBJ1-5; 7 bases map to TRBD1. V lost 5 bases to trimming and J lost 6 bases; unmatched junction nucleotides: 10. CDR1 MNHNY and CDR2 SVGAGI come from the germline V gene (reference sequence). The CDR3 extends over 15 amino acids.

The chain is built from TRBV7-8 and TRBJ2-5; 7 positions agree with TRBD1. The CDR3 covers 14 residues. Germline V gene data show CDR1 as SGHVS and CDR2 as FQNEAQ. Unmatched junction bases numbered 4, after V lost 5 bases and J lost 1 base. The CDR3 bases are TGTGCCAGCAGCATAACAGGGGTCCAAGAGACCCAGTACTTC. This translates into CASSITGVQETQYF.

The chain combines TRBV5-4 with TRBJ2-7; 8 bases map to TRBD1. Trimming at V came to 0 bases and at J to 6 bases, leaving 5 bases not matched to a gene. The CDR3 is made up of 14 amino acids. Germline V lookup: CDR1 SGHNT, CDR2 YYREEE (reference sequence). CDR3 residues: CASSLEPTGGEQYV. CDR3 bases: TGTGCCAGCAGCTTGGAACCTACAGGGGGCGAGCAGTACGTC.

This clone appeared once. This sequence joins TRBV4-3 and TRBJ2-7; TRBD1 agrees at 8 bases. CDR3 length: 16 residues. The germline gives CDR1 LGHNA, CDR2 YSLEER. With 0 bases clipped from V and 3 bases from J, the junction kept 7 bases outside the gene matches. The CDR3, as DNA: TGCGCCAGCAGCCAAGATTGGGGACAGGTCCTCTACGAGCAGTACTTC. Translating gives CASSQDWGQVLYEQYF.

This clone was picked up one time. CDR3 in amino acids: CASSFDVTLGHTYGYTF. The CDR3 DNA sequence: TGTGCCAGCAGCTTCGACGTGACACTGGGACACACTTATGGCTACACCTTC. The chain uses TRBV7-2 and TRBJ1-2; maybe TRBD1 (6 bases). The germline V gene encodes CDR1 SGHTA and CDR2 FQGNSA. This CDR3 is built from 17 residues. Trimming cost V 3 bases and J 5 bases, with 22 bases left between them.

The chain combines TRBV2 with TRBJ2-7; D gene ambiguous. Germline assignment: CDR1 SNHLY and CDR2 FYNNEI. The V end was cut by 5 bases, the J end by 6 bases, with 11 bases between. This CDR3 has 12 amino acids. The CDR3 loop is CASSLAPAEQYV. The DNA of the CDR3 is TGTGCCAGCAGTTTAGCCCCGGCCGAGCAGTACGTC.

The chain has TRBV7-2 and TRBJ1-6; 10 nucleotides match TRBD1. CDR1 and CDR2 (germline): SGHTA, FQGNSA. This CDR3 has 19 amino acids. V shed 4 bases and J 10 bases; nucleotides not matched to a gene: 19. The CDR3 sequence: CASSSPDRGQRAVESPLHF. The CDR3, as DNA: TGTGCCAGCAGCTCACCCGACAGGGGGCAAAGGGCAGTAGAGTCACCCCTCCACTTT.

The chain carries TRBV7-9 and TRBJ1-4; TRBD1 aligns across 9 bases. J was trimmed by 4 bases and V by 5 bases; bases with no gene match: 14. Germline V gene sequence: CDR1 SEHNR, CDR2 FQNEAQ (reference sequence). The CDR3 is made up of 18 amino acids. The CDR3 region has the DNA TGTGCCAGCAGCGCGACCATGGACAGGGGCCTCATTAATGAAAAACTGTTTTTT. This translates into CASSATMDRGLINEKLFF.

This chain uses TRBV5-4 with TRBJ1-2; the match to TRBD1 covers 9 bases. This CDR3 region has 15 residues. CDR1 SGHNT and CDR2 YYREEE come from the germline V gene (reference sequence). J lost 4 bases, V lost 2 bases, and 6 bases had no gene match. As DNA, the CDR3 is TGTGCCAGCAGCTTATCCGGGACAGGGCTCTATGGCTACACCTTC. This codes for CASSLSGTGLYGYTF.

V usage is TRBV18 and J usage is TRBJ1-2; 10 bases map to TRBD1. CDR1 is KGHSH and CDR2 is LQKENI in the germline V gene. The CDR3 extends over 14 amino acids. J gave up 3 bases and V 4 bases, and 2 bases lay outside the gene matches. The CDR3 DNA reads TGTGCCAGCTCACGGGGGACAGGGGACTATGGCTACACCTTC. Its protein product is CASSRGTGDYGYTF.

The V gene is TRBV7-3, the J gene TRBJ1-1, with D tentatively TRBD1 (6 bases). V was trimmed by 4 bases and J by 5 bases, leaving 17 bases between them. This CDR3 spans 15 amino acids. The germline V gene encodes CDR1 SGHTA and CDR2 FQGTGA. The CDR3 loop reads CASSSYLGRGTEAFF. CDR3 sequence (DNA): TGTGCCAGCAGCTCTTATCTCGGCAGGGGAACTGAAGCTTTCTTT.

Turning to this clone: This specimen includes other DNA sequences encoding the same CDR3. The chain joins TRBV5-4 to TRBJ1-2, with unresolved D. In germline, CDR1 is SGHNT, CDR2 YYREEE (reference sequence). The CDR3 runs 14 residues. Between the trimmed V and J ends, which lost 5 bases and 2 bases, there was a span of 13 bases. CDR3 nucleotide sequence: TGTGCCAGCAGTTCATCTCGGAGGAACTATGGCTACACCTTC. It translates to CASSSSRRNYGYTF.

This sequence joins TRBV10-2 and TRBJ1-5; D remains ambiguous. Germline-derived CDR1 and CDR2 are WSHSY and SAAADI. The V and J ends lost 4 bases and 6 bases respectively, with 13 bases between them. The CDR3 extends over 14 amino acids. CDR3 in amino acids: CASSADGRGQPQHF. The CDR3 coding sequence is TGCGCCAGCAGTGCCGACGGACGGGGTCAGCCCCAGCATTTT.

The CDR3 nucleotides are TGTGCCAGCAGCCTTAGCGGGAGCTCCTACGAGCAGTACTTC. This codes for CASSLSGSSYEQYF. The J gene is TRBJ2-7, the V gene TRBV5-4, with 9 bases identical to TRBD2. The CDR3 covers 14 residues. V lost 4 bases, J lost 0 bases, and 2 bases stayed unmatched. The germline V gene encodes CDR1 SGHNT and CDR2 YYREEE (reference sequence).

J is TRBJ2-2 and V is TRBV18; the D gene is possibly TRBD1 (5 bases). The germline V gene has CDR1 KGHSH and CDR2 LQKENI. This CDR3 is built from 18 residues. V lost 5 bases, J lost 2 bases, and 21 bases lay in between. CDR3 bases: TGTGCCAGCTCAAGTAGGGGCCCCAACAGCGATAACACCGGGGAGCTGTTTTTT. Translated, it gives CASSSRGPNSDNTGELFF.

The chain couples TRBV19 to TRBJ1-4; tentatively, D is TRBD1 (6 bases). Per the germline V gene, CDR1 is LNHDA and CDR2 is SQIVND (reference sequence). This CDR3 is built from 13 residues. The ends were cut back, 4 bases at V and 7 bases at J, with 10 bases in the middle. CDR3 in DNA: TGTGCCAGTAGTAGGGAGGGGGTTGAAAAACTGTTTTTT. Protein: CASSREGVEKLFF.

The chain uses TRBV7-6 and TRBJ2-7, with TRBD1 matching 9 bases. Germline V lookup: CDR1 SGHVS, CDR2 FNYEAQ. The CDR3 totals 16 residues. V was clipped by 5 bases and J by 5 bases; unmatched bases: 13. DNA of the CDR3: TGTGCCAGCAGCCCCAACCCGGGACAGGGTGTCAACGAGCAGTACTTC. This codes for CASSPNPGQGVNEQYF.

The chain carries TRBV7-3 and TRBJ2-1; 10 bases map to TRBD2. CDR3 size: 16 residues. Germline-derived CDR1 and CDR2 are SGHTA and FQGTGA. The trim removed 8 bases at V and 0 bases at J, leaving 7 bases unmatched. CDR3 in amino acids: CASARTSGFSYNEQFF. The CDR3 bases are TGTGCCAGCGCCAGGACTAGCGGATTCTCCTACAATGAGCAGTTCTTC.

About this clone: An end of the junction differs from the germline gene, which may be a read error. The V gene is TRBV7-7, the J gene TRBJ2-5; 8 nucleotides agree with TRBD1. CDR3 length: 14 amino acids. Per the germline V gene, CDR1 is SSHAT and CDR2 is FNYEAQ (reference sequence). CDR3 protein: CASSPGQGKETQYF. The DNA for the CDR3 is TGTGCTAGCAGCCCTGGACAGGGAAAAGAGACCCAGTACTTC.

The chain recombines TRBV7-6 with TRBJ1-1; TRBD1 is a possible D gene (5 bases). The ends were cut back, 1 base at V and 6 bases at J, with 18 bases in the middle. The length of the CDR3 is 16 residues. Germline lookup yields CDR1 SGHVS and CDR2 FNYEAQ. The CDR3 loop is CASSLEIGGGRSEAFF. The CDR3 nucleotides read TGTGCCAGCAGCTTAGAAATCGGGGGGGGACGGTCTGAAGCTTTCTTT. Full variable domain (remainder filled in from reference TRBV7-6 and TRBJ1-1): GAGVSQSPRYKVTKRGQDVALRCDPISGHVSLYWYRQALGQGPEFLTYFNYEAQQDKSGLPNDRFSAERPEGSISTLTIQRTEQRDSAMYRCASSLEIGGGRSEAFFGQGTRLTVV.

V and J are TRBV5-5 and TRBJ2-5; 9 bases fit TRBD1. Germline V lookup: CDR1 SGHKS, CDR2 YYEKEE (reference sequence). The CDR3 covers 17 residues. J lost 7 bases, V lost 2 bases, and 15 bases had no gene match. The CDR3 DNA reads as TGTGCCAGCAGCTTAAACCCTGGGACAGGGTGGGCTGGGACCCAGTACTTC. Its protein is CASSLNPGTGWAGTQYF.

This clone has only one observation. Additional DNA sequences in this sample encode the identical CDR3. The chain links TRBV7-9 to TRBJ2-7; TRBD2 might be the D (6 bases). CDR3 length: 14 amino acids. The germline V gene has CDR1 SEHNR and CDR2 FQNEAQ (reference sequence). Between the trimmed V and J ends, which lost 6 bases and 1 base, there was a span of 13 bases. CDR3 amino acids: CASSLGGLSYEQYV. CDR3 bases: TGTGCCAGCAGTCTTGGCGGACTATCCTACGAGCAGTACGTC.